This TCR beta chain was captured in a study of T cell clones after liver transplantation. Overall study: TCRbeta sequencing after a pre-transplant mixed lymphocyte reaction identified graft-donor-reactive clones, later tracked in post-transplant blood.

Assay: immunoSEQ multiplex PCR; the TCRdb copy retains only in-frame clones and omits some. The sample has 70,000 to 85,000 clones, 80% seen once; the top ten hold about 0.63%. This CDR3 spans 16 amino acids. Germline V gene sequence: CDR1 SGHAT, CDR2 FQNNGV. Trimming cost V 5 bases and J 1 base, with 17 bases left between them. This sequence was found in a human donor who received a liver transplant. The specimen comprised CD4+ T cells from blood, sampled before liver transplant. The V call is TRBV11-2, the J call TRBJ1-1; D not certain. The CDR3 nucleotides are TGTGCCAGCAGCCCTTCAACTTATCGGTGGAACACTGAAGCTTTCTTT. Translation: CASSPSTYRWNTEAFF.